The next 30 T cell receptor beta chains were all read from a single sample in a study of T cell changes during pregnancy in multiple sclerosis. TCRdb keeps only in-frame clones here, not all; method: immunoSEQ multiplex PCR. The sample lists over 55,000 clones, roughly nine tenths occurring once. This specimen consisted of peripheral blood, obtained after pregnancy. The receptors stem from a female donor in good health, enrolled as a control in a pregnancy study.

This clone was seen only once. CDR3 sequence: CASSGGGTDTQYF. The CDR3 nucleotides are TGTGCCTCCTCCGGGGGGGGCACAGATACGCAGTATTTT. The chain has TRBV10-3 and TRBJ2-3; 8 bases line up with TRBD2. Germline V gene lookup returns CDR1 ENHRY and CDR2 SYGVKD. The length of the CDR3 is 13 residues. Trimming took 11 bases from V and 1 from J; bases not matched to a gene: 5.

The chain couples TRBV11-2 to TRBJ2-1; 8 nucleotides match TRBD2. This CDR3 has 15 amino acids. Trimming took 8 bases from V and 0 from J; bases not matched to a gene: 6. Germline CDR1 is SGHAT and CDR2 is FQNNGV. Written as DNA, the CDR3 is TGTGCCAGCGGTATTAGCGGGGTCTCCTACAATGAGCAGTTCTTC. The encoded protein is CASGISGVSYNEQFF.

This clone came up a few times. J is TRBJ2-7 and V is TRBV19; 8 bases are a match to TRBD1. This CDR3 comprises 15 residues. Germline loops: CDR1 LNHDA, CDR2 SQIVND (reference sequence). V lost 5 bases and J lost 6; bases outside the gene matches: 12. The CDR3 DNA sequence: TGTGCCAGTAGTGCCTTCGGACAGGGTAGGTCCGAGCAGTACTTC. This gives the protein CASSAFGQGRSEQYF.

This rearrangement joins TRBV28 to TRBJ2-5; 9 nucleotides line up with TRBD1. J was trimmed by 4 bases and V by 5 bases; bases with no gene match: 8. This CDR3 contains 15 residues. The germline V gene encodes CDR1 MDHEN and CDR2 SYDVKM. The chain's CDR3 is CASSAYRGQSETQYF. The CDR3 DNA sequence: TGTGCCAGCAGTGCCTACAGGGGGCAGTCAGAGACCCAGTACTTC.

V gene TRBV10-2 combines with J gene TRBJ2-3; 11 nucleotides line up with TRBD2. Germline CDR1 reads WSHSY; CDR2 reads SAAADI. The CDR3 runs to 17 residues. V shed 5 bases, J shed 2 bases, and the junction held 9 bases outside the gene matches. The CDR3 here is CASSSSGGLIDTDTQYF. CDR3 coding DNA: TGCGCCAGCAGTTCTAGCGGGGGGTTAATAGACACAGATACGCAGTATTTT.

The chain combines TRBV2 with TRBJ2-5, with a possible D match to TRBD2 (5 bases). CDR3 length: 14 amino acids. Germline CDR1 SNHLY, CDR2 FYNNEI. The V end was cut by 6 bases, the J end by 5 bases, with 16 bases between. The CDR3 bases are TGTGCCAGCAGCGGAGGATGGCAATCGGAGACCCAGTACTTC. It encodes CASSGGWQSETQYF.

The V and J genes are TRBV7-8 and TRBJ1-5; D is undetermined. V was pared by 3 bases and J by 3 bases, with 12 bases between. CDR3 length: 15 residues. Germline V CDR1 and CDR2: SGHVS, FQNEAQ. CDR3 loop: CASSFSRFPNQPQHF. The CDR3 bases are TGTGCCAGCAGCTTTTCTAGATTTCCCAATCAGCCCCAGCATTTT.

The chain is built from TRBV5-6 and TRBJ1-5, with 7 bases matching TRBD1. The CDR3 length is 13 residues. Unmatched junction bases numbered 3, after V lost 4 bases and J lost 5 bases. Germline loops: CDR1 SGHDT, CDR2 YYEEEE. This CDR3 reads CASSRQGYQPQHF. The CDR3 DNA reads as TGTGCCAGCAGCCGACAGGGTTATCAGCCCCAGCATTTT.

The chain has TRBV6-6 and TRBJ2-5, with 7 bases that match TRBD2. Germline V gene data show CDR1 as MNHNY and CDR2 as SVGAGI (reference sequence). V shed 2 bases and J 2 bases; nucleotides not matched to a gene: 5. CDR3 length: 15 amino acids. CDR3 in amino acids: CASSYGLAAQETQYF. DNA of the CDR3: TGTGCCAGCAGTTACGGGCTAGCGGCGCAAGAGACCCAGTACTTC.

This chain connects TRBV29-1 to TRBJ1-1, with D perhaps matching TRBD1 (5 bases). The germline gives CDR1 SQVTM, CDR2 ANQGSEA. V lost 3 bases to trimming and J lost 0 bases, with 8 bases between them. The CDR3 has 13 residues. Here the CDR3 DNA reads TGCAGCGTTGACAGGGATTTGAACACTGAAGCTTTCTTT. This gives the protein CSVDRDLNTEAFF.

The chain recombines TRBV7-2 with TRBJ2-7; 7 bases line up with TRBD2. The length of the CDR3 is 15 residues. Germline loops: CDR1 SGHTA, CDR2 FQGNSA. With V trimmed by 2 bases and J by 1 base, 5 bases remained unmatched. The DNA for the CDR3 is TGTGCCAGCAGCTTACTCGTGGGGGGGTCCTACGAGCAGTACTTC. It yields the protein CASSLLVGGSYEQYF.

V usage is TRBV28 and J usage is TRBJ1-5; D is uncertain. CDR3 length equals 12 residues. Germline loops: CDR1 MDHEN, CDR2 SYDVKM. Trimming took off 7 bases at V and 13 bases at J, with 17 bases between the two ends. As DNA, the CDR3 is TGTGCCAGCACCCTGGGAGTGGGAGATCAGCATTTT. Amino acid sequence: CASTLGVGDQHF.

The chain has TRBV5-1 and TRBJ2-1; D unresolved. There are 17 residues in the CDR3. Germline values: CDR1 SGHRS, CDR2 YFSETQ. V was clipped by 0 bases and J by 0 bases, with 13 bases between them. In DNA form, the CDR3 reads TGCGCCAGCAGCTTGGAGCTGAAACCGAGCTCCTACAATGAGCAGTTCTTC. Residues: CASSLELKPSSYNEQFF.

The V call is TRBV30, the J call TRBJ2-3; TRBD2 aligns across 7 bases. V gave up 5 bases and J gave up 3 bases; unmatched junction bases: 2. The CDR3 covers 12 residues. In germline, CDR1 is GTSNPN, CDR2 SVGIG (reference sequence). The CDR3 sequence: CAWEGGTDTQYF. Here the CDR3 DNA reads TGTGCCTGGGAGGGAGGGACAGATACGCAGTATTTT.

The genes are TRBV7-2 and TRBJ2-5; D uncertain. The CDR3 covers 12 residues. Trimming cost V 5 bases and J 2 bases, with 6 bases left between them. Germline CDR1 SGHTA, CDR2 FQGNSA. The CDR3 nucleotides are TGTGCCAGCAGCGTACAGCAAGAGACCCAGTACTTC. Translating it yields CASSVQQETQYF. Drawing the rest from reference TRBV7-2 and TRBJ2-5, the complete variable domain is GAGVSQSPSNKVTEKGKDVELRCDPISGHTALYWYRQSLGQGLEFLIYFQGNSAPDKSGLPSDRFSAERTGGSVSTLTIQRTQQEDSAVYLCASSVQQETQYFGPGTRLLVL.

V usage is TRBV9 and J usage is TRBJ2-2, with 9 bases lining up with TRBD2. J lost 8 bases, V lost 4 bases, and 12 bases had no gene match. Germline V gives CDR1 SGDLS, CDR2 YYNGEE. This CDR3 comprises 16 residues. Here the CDR3 reads CASSPGGSGGLGELFF. CDR3 DNA sequence: TGTGCCAGCAGCCCAGGAGGTAGCGGGGGCCTGGGGGAGCTGTTTTTT.

The V and J genes are TRBV2 and TRBJ1-2, with D possibly TRBD1 on 5 matching bases. The length of the CDR3 is 15 residues. V lost 3 bases to trimming and J lost 2 bases, with 13 bases between them. Germline V lookup: CDR1 SNHLY, CDR2 FYNNEI. The CDR3 coding sequence is TGTGCCAGCAGTGATGAGGCCTGGGGCAACTATGGCTACACCTTC. This gives the protein CASSDEAWGNYGYTF.

The V call is TRBV5-1, the J call TRBJ1-6, with D maybe TRBD1 (5 bases). This CDR3 comprises 14 residues. V lost 5 bases and J lost 8, with 14 bases in between. Germline loops: CDR1 SGHRS, CDR2 YFSETQ. The CDR3 protein is CASSNAGFDSPLHF. DNA of the CDR3: TGCGCCAGCAGTAATGCAGGGTTTGATTCACCCCTCCACTTT.

This chain links TRBV7-8 with TRBJ1-1, with 7 bases that match TRBD1. This CDR3 contains 16 residues. Trimming removed 0 bases from V and 2 bases from J; junction bases left unmatched: 6. Germline loops: CDR1 SGHVS, CDR2 FQNEAQ. The CDR3 region is CASSLAPTGVNTEAFF. In nucleotides, the CDR3 is TGTGCCAGCAGCTTAGCCCCCACAGGGGTCAACACTGAAGCTTTCTTT.

The V call is TRBV15, the J call TRBJ1-5; TRBD1 agrees at 9 bases. V trimming: 1 base; J trimming: 1 base; junction bases outside the gene matches: 2. Germline V gene lookup returns CDR1 LNHNV and CDR2 YYDKDF (reference sequence). The CDR3 contains 16 residues. The CDR3, as DNA: TGTGCCACCAGCAGAGGGACAGGGGCCAGCAATCAGCCCCAGCATTTT. Encoded protein: CATSRGTGASNQPQHF.

This chain joins TRBV25-1 and TRBJ2-7; D is perhaps TRBD2 (5 bases). The CDR3 spans 13 residues. Trimming pared 5 bases from V and 5 bases from J, leaving 13 bases between. Germline CDR1 is MGHDK and CDR2 is SYGVNS. CDR3 residues: CASSPDGADEQYF. Here the CDR3 DNA reads TGTGCCAGCAGTCCGGACGGAGCGGACGAGCAGTACTTC.

The gene calls are TRBV9 and TRBJ2-4, with D unresolved. The CDR3 extends over 14 amino acids. Germline V gene lookup returns CDR1 SGDLS and CDR2 YYNGEE. V gave up 3 bases and J gave up 0 bases, with 7 bases separating them. DNA of the CDR3: TGTGCCAGCAGCGCCGACTTAGCCAAAAACATTCAGTACTTC. Translation gives CASSADLAKNIQYF.

This chain links TRBV11-3 with TRBJ2-2, with D maybe TRBD1 (5 bases). V lost 2 bases and J lost 6, with 10 bases in between. The CDR3 totals 14 residues. Germline assignment: CDR1 SGHNT and CDR2 YENEEA. CDR3 DNA sequence: TGTGCCAGCAGCTTAAATCCAGGGCCCGGGGAGCTGTTTTTT. This gives the protein CASSLNPGPGELFF.

The chain carries TRBV5-4 and TRBJ1-1, with D perhaps matching TRBD1 (5 bases). CDR1 is SGHNT, CDR2 YYREEE, per germline (reference sequence). The CDR3 runs 16 residues. With 0 bases removed from V and 2 bases from J, the gap between germline ends came to 14 bases. Here the CDR3 reads CASSLGQPPLNTEAFF. The DNA of the CDR3 is TGTGCCAGCAGCTTGGGACAGCCCCCGCTTAACACTGAAGCTTTCTTT.

This chain connects TRBV6-5 to TRBJ1-5; D gene uncertain. V was pared by 0 bases and J by 3 bases, with 9 bases between. This CDR3 comprises 15 residues. Looked up from germline, CDR1 is MNHEY and CDR2 is SVGAGI. This CDR3 reads CASSYSSALNQPQHF. CDR3 coding DNA: TGTGCCAGCAGTTACTCGTCAGCGCTCAATCAGCCCCAGCATTTT.

The chain couples TRBV30 to TRBJ2-3, with 9 bases identical to TRBD1. The V gene end was trimmed by 1 base and the J gene end by 0 bases; junction bases not matched to a gene: 11. The CDR3 has 18 amino acids. CDR1 and CDR2 (germline): GTSNPN, SVGIG (reference sequence). The CDR3 region has the DNA TGTGCCTGGAGTGCGTACTCCTCGGGACAGGGTAGCACAGATACGCAGTATTTT. Translating it yields CAWSAYSSGQGSTDTQYF.

The V call is TRBV4-3, the J call TRBJ1-2; 8 nucleotides match TRBD1. There are 17 residues in the CDR3. Germline CDR1 and CDR2: LGHNA and YSLEER. With V trimmed by 1 base and J by 6 bases, 13 bases remained unmatched. The CDR3 here is CASSQGTGTGFKDGYTF. The CDR3 DNA reads TGCGCCAGCAGCCAAGGTACCGGGACAGGATTTAAGGATGGCTACACCTTC.

V is TRBV11-3 and J is TRBJ1-2; 7 bases match TRBD1. The junction had 4 bases not matched to a gene; V was cut back by 1 base and J by 2 bases. The CDR3 contains 15 residues. Germline CDR1 SGHNT, CDR2 YENEEA. In DNA, the CDR3 is TGTGCCAGCAGCTTAGGAGGCAGGGGGAACTATGGCTACACCTTC. It encodes CASSLGGRGNYGYTF. Drawing the rest from reference TRBV11-3 and TRBJ1-2, the complete variable domain is EAGVVQSPRYKIIEKKQPVAFWCNPISGHNTLYWYLQNLGQGPELLIRYENEEAVDDSQLPKDRFSAERLKGVDSTLKIQPAELGDSAVYLCASSLGGRGNYGYTFGSGTRLTVV.

Only a few counts were recorded for this clone. This rearrangement joins TRBV30 to TRBJ1-1, with D possibly matching TRBD1 (5 bases). Trimming stripped 2 bases from V and 3 bases from J, with 10 bases between. CDR1 and CDR2 (germline): GTSNPN, SVGIG (reference sequence). The CDR3 is made up of 13 amino acids. The CDR3 sequence: CAWSQGVHTEAFF. CDR3 bases: TGTGCCTGGAGTCAAGGGGTCCACACTGAAGCTTTCTTT.

V gene TRBV7-2 combines with J gene TRBJ2-7; weak D call: TRBD2 (6 bases). CDR3 size: 15 residues. V was shortened by 3 bases and J by 4 bases, with 16 bases between the two germline ends. Germline assignment: CDR1 SGHTA and CDR2 FQGNSA. The CDR3 DNA is TGTGCCAGCAGCTTCGTGGAGGGCCTTGGATACGAGCAGTACTTC. Amino acids: CASSFVEGLGYEQYF.